This T cell receptor beta chain was sequenced during a study of identical twins. CDR1 and CDR2 (germline): DFQATT, SNEGSKA (reference sequence). The CDR3 spans 13 residues. V shed 6 bases and J 6 bases; nucleotides not matched to a gene: 9. Each CDR3 protein is one row after TCRdb ran MiXCR on the 5' RACE reads. The repertoire includes over 550,000 distinct CDR3 sequences, about 7% of them detected once, and 1.6% sits in the top ten. This sample was shared with a second study, whose subject was yellow fever vaccine responses in identical twins.

The TCR originated in a woman aged 18-35 years in good health. The rearrangement joins TRBV20-1 to TRBJ1-2, with 8 bases fitting TRBD1. Input material: PBMCs. CDR3 DNA: TGCAGTGCCCGACAGGGGACTTGGCATGGCTACACCTTC. Translated, it gives CSARQGTWHGYTF.